The clone carrying this T cell receptor (beta chain) was counted ten times or more. What it recognizes is unknown. In building TCR beta libraries, iRepertoire HTBI primers were used together with Arm-PCR of CDR3 regions. TCRdb reprocessed the multiplex PCR reads with MiXCR, giving one entry per CDR3 protein. Altogether hundreds of thousands of distinct CDR3 sequences are present, around 30% being singletons, with the ten largest covering roughly 40%. Germline V gene sequence: CDR1 MGHDK, CDR2 SYGVNS. The V and J ends lost 3 bases and 4 bases respectively, with 10 bases between them. The CDR3 runs to 14 residues. These data belong to a study of regulatory T cells in long-lasting Graves disease. Study-level points and caveats: Comparison showed that persistent patients shared more public clonotypes (roughly 2,500) than new patients (approximately 930). Persistent Graves' cases showed lower TCR diversity than newly diagnosed cases.

The sample's time point: persistent/refractory GD, antithyroid drugs over 5 years with positive TRAb. Scientists built the TCR library using RNA that was extracted from PBMCs. The sequence was collected from a female donor with Graves disease. The rearrangement links TRBV25-1 to TRBJ1-5; D perhaps matches TRBD1 (6 bases). Sequencing was performed on peripheral blood mononuclear cells (PBMCs), taken when the disease was refractory, from a patient treated with antithyroid drugs. The CDR3 here is CASSETGGNQPQHF. The DNA for the CDR3 is TGTGCCAGCAGTGAGACAGGTGGGAATCAGCCCCAGCATTTT.